This TCR delta chain appears in the sequencing data of a study of Vδ1+ human thymocytes. Study-level results: Thymic TRG and TRD repertoires appeared highly polyclonal, with Gaussian CDR3 length distributions. Around 20% of thymic delta-chain sequences were Vdelta2, with few Vdelta3, unlike blood Vdelta1+ controls. Donors shared many TRG clonotypes but few TRD clonotypes.

After alphabeta T cell depletion, CD3+ Vdelta1+ Vdelta2- thymocytes were sorted. The germline gives CDR1 TSWWSYY, CDR2 QGS. The V and J ends lost 5 bases and 0 bases, in that order; junction bases with no gene match: 10. This CDR3 is 17 amino acids long. The template was reverse-transcribed extracted RNA. The CDR3 regions were amplified by multiplex PCR from V-gene primers to a constant-region primer. TCRdb re-processed the multiplex PCR reads using CATT. The sample includes tens of thousands of delta-chain clones, around 15% of them seen just once. Points on this clone: Its antigen remains unknown.

The chain carries TRDV1 and TRDJ1; TRDD3 aligns across 9 bases. The receptor comes from a boy less than two years old who had congenital heart surgery. The sequenced material came from Vdelta1+ gamma-delta thymocytes from the thymus. As to subset: FACS-sorted CD3+ TCRalphabeta- TCRVdelta1+ TCRVdelta2- thymocytes. The CDR3 loop is CALGNGYWGTNTDKLIF. The CDR3 DNA reads as TGTGCTCTTGGGAACGGATACTGGGGGACTAACACCGATAAACTCATCTTT.